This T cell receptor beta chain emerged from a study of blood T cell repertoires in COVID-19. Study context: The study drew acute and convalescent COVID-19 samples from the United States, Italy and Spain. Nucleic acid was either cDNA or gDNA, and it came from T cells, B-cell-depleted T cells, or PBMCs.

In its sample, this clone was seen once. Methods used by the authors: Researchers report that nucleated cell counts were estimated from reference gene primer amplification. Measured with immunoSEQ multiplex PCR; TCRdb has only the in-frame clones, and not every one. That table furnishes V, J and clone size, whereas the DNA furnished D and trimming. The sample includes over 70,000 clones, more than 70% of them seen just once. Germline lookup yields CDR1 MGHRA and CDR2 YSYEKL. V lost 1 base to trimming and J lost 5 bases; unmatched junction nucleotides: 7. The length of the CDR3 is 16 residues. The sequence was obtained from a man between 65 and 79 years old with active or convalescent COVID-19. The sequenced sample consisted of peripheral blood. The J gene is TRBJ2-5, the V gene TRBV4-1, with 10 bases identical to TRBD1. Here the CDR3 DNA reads TGCGCCAGCAGCCAAGTATGGGACAGGGGACGCGAGACCCAGTACTTC. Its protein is CASSQVWDRGRETQYF.